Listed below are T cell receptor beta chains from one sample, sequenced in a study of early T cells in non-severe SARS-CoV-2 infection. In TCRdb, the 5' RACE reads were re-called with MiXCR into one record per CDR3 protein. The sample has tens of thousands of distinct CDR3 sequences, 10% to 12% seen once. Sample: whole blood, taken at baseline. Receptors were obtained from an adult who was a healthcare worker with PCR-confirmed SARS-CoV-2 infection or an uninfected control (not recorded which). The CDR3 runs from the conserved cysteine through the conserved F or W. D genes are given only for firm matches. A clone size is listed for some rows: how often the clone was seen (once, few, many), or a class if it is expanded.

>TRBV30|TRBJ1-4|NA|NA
CAWSVNQGEKLFF
TGTGCCTGGAGTGTAAACCAGGGTGAAAAACTGTTTTTT
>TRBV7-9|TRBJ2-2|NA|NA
CASSFSGATGELFF
TGTGCCAGCAGCTTTTCGGGGGCGACCGGGGAGCTGTTTTTT
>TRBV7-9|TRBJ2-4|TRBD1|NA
CASSSTDRGDIQYF
TGTGCCAGCAGCTCGACGGACAGGGGGGACATTCAGTACTTC
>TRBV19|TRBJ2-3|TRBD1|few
CASTKGQVIKADTQYF
TGTGCCAGTACCAAGGGACAGGTGATAAAGGCAGATACGCAGTATTTT
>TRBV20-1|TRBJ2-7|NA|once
CSARKGPQVQYF
TGCAGTGCCCGAAAAGGGCCGCAGGTGCAGTACTTC
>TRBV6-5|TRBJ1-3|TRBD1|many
CASSLGQAPVGNTIYF
TGTGCCAGCAGTCTCGGACAGGCCCCAGTCGGAAACACCATATATTTT
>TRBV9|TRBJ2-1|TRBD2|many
CASSPRLAGGVDEQFF
TGTGCCAGCAGCCCGCGGCTAGCGGGGGGAGTGGATGAGCAGTTCTTC
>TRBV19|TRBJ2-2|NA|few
CASIRRGDTGELFF
TGTGCCAGTATCCGCCGGGGAGACACCGGGGAGCTGTTTTTT
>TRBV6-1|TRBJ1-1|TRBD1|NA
CASSEHRGRDRAFF
TGTGCCAGCAGTGAACATAGAGGCAGGGACAGAGCTTTCTTT
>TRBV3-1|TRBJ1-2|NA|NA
CASSQGDTGYTF
TGTGCCAGCAGCCAAGGAGACACTGGCTACACCTTC
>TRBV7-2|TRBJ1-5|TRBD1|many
CASSLLTGGRQPQHF
TGTGCCAGCAGCTTGTTAACAGGGGGCCGGCAGCCCCAGCATTTT
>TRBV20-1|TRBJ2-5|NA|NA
CSASPFRDQETQYF
TGCAGTGCTAGCCCCTTCAGGGACCAAGAGACCCAGTACTTC
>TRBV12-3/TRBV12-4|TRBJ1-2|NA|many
CASSLDGGDGYTF
TGTGCCAGCAGTTTAGACGGGGGGGACGGCTACACCTTC
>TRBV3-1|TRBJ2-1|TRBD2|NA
CASSQERLAGGPNEQFF
TGTGCCAGCAGCCAAGAACGGCTAGCGGGGGGGCCCAATGAGCAGTTCTTC
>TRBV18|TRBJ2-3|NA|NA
CASSPQGSGPDTQYF
TGTGCCAGCTCACCACAGGGCTCGGGCCCAGATACGCAGTATTTT
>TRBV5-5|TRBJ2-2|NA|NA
CASIPDYTGELFF
TGTGCCAGCATCCCGGATTACACCGGGGAGCTGTTTTTT
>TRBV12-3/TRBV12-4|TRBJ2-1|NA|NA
CASSLLGFDEQFF
TGTGCCAGCAGTTTATTAGGGTTCGATGAGCAGTTCTTC
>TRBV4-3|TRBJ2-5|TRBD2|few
CASSQDRGLAGGTQYF
TGCGCCAGCAGCCAAGATCGAGGACTAGCGGGGGGGACCCAGTACTTC
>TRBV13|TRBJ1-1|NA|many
CASSLEGGLEAFF
TGTGCCAGCAGCTTAGAAGGGGGACTCGAAGCTTTCTTT
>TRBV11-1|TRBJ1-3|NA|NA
CASSSAPTGHSGNTIYF
TGTGCCAGCAGCTCCGCGCCAACAGGGCACTCTGGAAACACCATATATTTT
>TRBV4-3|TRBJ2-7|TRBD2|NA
CASSQDGRGVWEQYF
TGCGCCAGCAGCCAAGATGGGCGGGGGGTCTGGGAGCAGTACTTC
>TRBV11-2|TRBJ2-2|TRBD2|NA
CASSSGGPNTGELFF
TGTGCCAGCAGCAGCGGGGGGCCGAACACCGGGGAGCTGTTTTTT
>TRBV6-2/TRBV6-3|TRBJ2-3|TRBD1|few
CASSGQGITDTQYF
TGTGCCAGCAGCGGACAGGGGATCACAGATACGCAGTATTTT
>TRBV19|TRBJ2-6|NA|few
CASSPEGTGANVLTF
TGTGCCAGTAGTCCCGAGGGAACTGGGGCCAACGTCCTGACTTTC
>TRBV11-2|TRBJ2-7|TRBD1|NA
CASSKTGGREEQYF
TGTGCCAGCAGCAAGACAGGGGGCCGGGAAGAGCAGTACTTC
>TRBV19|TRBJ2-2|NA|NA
CASTLLPPGVNTGELFF
TGTGCCAGTACCCTTCTCCCCCCCGGAGTGAACACCGGGGAGCTGTTTTTT
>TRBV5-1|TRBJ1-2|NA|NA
CASSLVQGKDGYTF
TGCGCCAGCAGCTTGGTCCAGGGGAAGGATGGCTACACCTTC
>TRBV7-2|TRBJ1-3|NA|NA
CASSPWGGANTIYF
TGTGCCAGCAGCCCATGGGGGGGGGCGAACACCATATATTTT
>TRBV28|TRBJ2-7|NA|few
CASSYGTYEQYF
TGTGCCAGCAGTTACGGCACCTACGAGCAGTACTTC
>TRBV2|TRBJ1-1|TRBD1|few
CASRTGMVKNTEAFF
TGTGCCAGCAGGACAGGGATGGTTAAGAACACTGAAGCTTTCTTT
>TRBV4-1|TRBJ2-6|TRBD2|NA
CASSQGLAGAGANVLTF
TGCGCCAGCAGCCAAGGACTAGCGGGGGCCGGGGCCAACGTCCTGACTTTC
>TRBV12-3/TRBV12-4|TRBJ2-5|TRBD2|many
CASGLAQETQYF
TGTGCCAGCGGACTAGCGCAAGAGACCCAGTACTTC
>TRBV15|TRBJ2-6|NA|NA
CATSRDRGRNSGANVLTF
TGTGCCACCAGCAGAGATAGGGGACGGAACTCTGGGGCCAACGTCCTGACTTTC
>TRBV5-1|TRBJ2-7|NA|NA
CASSSGPTYEQYF
TGCGCCAGCAGCTCAGGGCCCACCTACGAGCAGTACTTC
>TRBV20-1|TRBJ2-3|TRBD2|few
CSASLAGGHPSTDTQYF
TGCAGTGCCTCACTAGCGGGGGGCCACCCTAGCACAGATACGCAGTATTTT
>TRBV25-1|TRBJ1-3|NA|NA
CASSDGFGNTIYF
TGTGCCAGCAGTGACGGCTTCGGAAACACCATATATTTT
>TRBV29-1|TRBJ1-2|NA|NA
CSVPRDTGYTF
TGCAGCGTACCCCGGGACACTGGCTACACCTTC
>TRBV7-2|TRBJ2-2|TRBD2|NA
CASSPSTLAGAGELFF
TGTGCCAGCAGCCCATCCACTCTAGCGGGGGCCGGGGAGCTGTTTTTT
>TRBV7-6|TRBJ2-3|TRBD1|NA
CASSLGTGADTQYF
TGTGCCAGCAGCTTAGGGACAGGGGCTGATACGCAGTATTTT
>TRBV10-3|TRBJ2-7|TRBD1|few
CATTGGEVSEQYF
TGTGCCACGACAGGGGGTGAAGTCAGCGAGCAGTACTTC
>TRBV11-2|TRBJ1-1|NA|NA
CASNHPGGEAFF
TGTGCCAGCAACCACCCCGGAGGGGAAGCTTTCTTT
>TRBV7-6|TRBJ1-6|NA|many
CASSPQIDSPLHF
TGTGCCAGCAGCCCTCAGATTGATTCACCCCTCCACTTT